These 30 T cell receptor beta chains share one sample of origin, sequenced in a study of cytomegalovirus exposure and HLA in healthy donors. Only in-frame clones appear in the TCRdb table, and some are missing; sequencing was by immunoSEQ multiplex PCR. The repertoire holds about 330,000 clones, 86% seen once, with more than 0.8% in the top ten. Source material: PBMCs. These receptors originate from a woman aged 18-29 years in good health and CMV-seronegative.

The rearrangement links TRBV9 to TRBJ2-1; possibly TRBD1 for D (5 bases). The CDR3 spans 16 residues. V shed 3 bases and J shed 8 bases, with 21 bases lying between them. Germline CDR1 reads SGDLS; CDR2 reads YYNGEE. The CDR3 protein is CASSAGGASHLDEQFF. CDR3 nucleotides: TGTGCCAGCAGCGCCGGTGGGGCTAGTCATCTGGATGAGCAGTTCTTC.

V is TRBV6-5 and J is TRBJ2-7, with 11 bases lining up with TRBD2. The ends lost 0 bases at V and 3 bases at J; junction bases unmatched: 1. CDR3 length: 15 residues. Germline loops: CDR1 MNHEY, CDR2 SVGAGI. CDR3 sequence: CASSYSTSGIYEQYF. The CDR3 nucleotides read TGTGCCAGCAGTTACTCGACTAGCGGGATCTACGAGCAGTACTTC.

The rearrangement joins TRBV5-1 to TRBJ2-7, with 11 nucleotides matching TRBD2. V gave up 5 bases and J gave up 1 base; unmatched junction bases: 5. The length of the CDR3 is 15 residues. Per the germline V gene, CDR1 is SGHRS and CDR2 is YFSETQ. Written as DNA, the CDR3 is TGCGCCAGCAGGGACCCTAGCGGGAGGTCCTACGAGCAGTACTTC. This translates into CASRDPSGRSYEQYF. The entire variable domain, with the rest obtained from reference TRBV5-1 and TRBJ2-7, is as follows: KAGVTQTPRYLIKTRGQQVTLSCSPISGHRSVSWYQQTPGQGLQFLFEYFSETQRNKGNFPGRFSGRQFSNSRSEMNVSTLELGDSALYLCASRDPSGRSYEQYFGPGTRLTVT.

The chain recombines TRBV28 with TRBJ2-1; 7 bases match TRBD2. Per the germline V gene, CDR1 is MDHEN and CDR2 is SYDVKM. The CDR3 has 15 amino acids. V trimming: 8 bases; J trimming: 2 bases; junction bases outside the gene matches: 9. In DNA form, the CDR3 reads TGTGCCAGCCTCGTGAGCGGGGAGGCCTACAATGAGCAGTTCTTC. Translated: CASLVSGEAYNEQFF.

This chain connects TRBV19 to TRBJ2-1; 7 nucleotides line up with TRBD2. The CDR3 extends over 17 amino acids. Germline V gene lookup returns CDR1 LNHDA and CDR2 SQIVND (reference sequence). The ends lost 7 bases at V and 1 base at J; junction bases unmatched: 13. CDR3 sequence reads: CASTTKRGGFSYNEQFF. The CDR3 DNA reads TGTGCCAGTACTACCAAGCGGGGTGGATTTTCCTACAATGAGCAGTTCTTC.

The chain carries TRBV27 and TRBJ2-1; tentatively, D is TRBD2 (6 bases). The CDR3 runs to 16 residues. CDR1 and CDR2 from the germline V gene are MNHEY and SMNVEV (reference sequence). Between the trimmed V and J ends, which lost 0 bases and 9 bases, there was a span of 18 bases. CDR3 residues: CASSLSLAIGRSEQFF. The CDR3 bases are TGTGCCAGCAGTTTATCCCTAGCGATAGGTCGCAGTGAGCAGTTCTTC.

The chain links TRBV9 to TRBJ2-7; 7 bases agree with TRBD1. V lost 1 base to trimming and J lost 3 bases; unmatched junction nucleotides: 10. CDR1 and CDR2 from the germline V gene are SGDLS and YYNGEE. The CDR3 spans 16 residues. CDR3: CASSVPRWTGLYEQYF. CDR3 coding DNA: TGTGCCAGCAGCGTACCCCGGTGGACAGGACTCTACGAGCAGTACTTC.

V is TRBV4-3 and J is TRBJ1-4; tentative D call: TRBD1 (5 bases). In germline, CDR1 is LGHNA, CDR2 YSLEER. This CDR3 comprises 20 residues. The ends were cut back, 0 bases at V and 4 bases at J, with 24 bases in the middle. CDR3 protein: CASSQEGAVSGRMGNEKLFF. The CDR3 coding sequence is TGCGCCAGCAGCCAAGAAGGGGCTGTATCAGGGAGGATGGGTAATGAAAAACTGTTTTTT.

This sequence joins TRBV18 and TRBJ2-2, with D perhaps matching TRBD1 (6 bases). V was shortened by 6 bases and J by 4 bases, with 18 bases between the two germline ends. Germline V gene data show CDR1 as KGHSH and CDR2 as LQKENI. This CDR3 contains 16 residues. The CDR3 DNA is TGTGCCAGCTCTTGGACAGCCGGTTTGTCCACCGGGGAGCTGTTTTTT. This codes for CASSWTAGLSTGELFF.

This chain uses TRBV9 with TRBJ2-3; 7 bases agree with TRBD2. Per the germline V gene, CDR1 is SGDLS and CDR2 is YYNGEE. With 0 bases clipped from V and 1 base from J, the junction kept 5 bases outside the gene matches. The CDR3 consists of 16 residues. The CDR3 sequence: CASSVDAGVGTDTQYF. CDR3 bases: TGTGCCAGCAGCGTAGATGCGGGAGTTGGCACAGATACGCAGTATTTT.

Only one count was recorded for this clone. V is TRBV28 and J is TRBJ2-7; 7 bases are a match to TRBD2. Trimming removed 6 bases from V and 3 bases from J; junction bases left unmatched: 8. The V gene's germline CDR1 is MDHEN and CDR2 SYDVKM. CDR3 length equals 14 residues. The CDR3 region has the DNA TGTGCCAGCAGCACGGGAGGATGGGGCTACGAGCAGTACTTC. This translates into CASSTGGWGYEQYF. Full variable domain (remainder filled in from reference TRBV28 and TRBJ2-7): DVKVTQSSRYLVKRTGEKVFLECVQDMDHENMFWYRQDPGLGLRLIYFSYDVKMKEKGDIPEGYSVSREKKERFSLILESASTNQTSMYLCASSTGGWGYEQYFGPGTRLTVT.

This chain connects TRBV4-1 to TRBJ1-1, with D possibly being TRBD1 (6 bases). Germline CDR1 and CDR2: MGHRA and YSYEKL. This CDR3 spans 14 amino acids. V lost 5 bases to trimming and J lost 1 base, with 11 bases between them. The CDR3 DNA sequence: TGCGCCAGCAGCACCAAGGGACAGAACACTGAAGCTTTCTTT. It is translated as CASSTKGQNTEAFF.

The gene calls are TRBV27 and TRBJ2-7, with 14 positions matching TRBD2. Germline loops: CDR1 MNHEY, CDR2 SMNVEV (reference sequence). The V gene end was trimmed by 2 bases and the J gene end by 4 bases; junction bases not matched to a gene: 13. CDR3 length: 19 amino acids. This CDR3 is CASSLDFGTSGRSEYEQYF. CDR3 nucleotide sequence: TGTGCCAGCAGTTTAGATTTTGGGACTAGCGGGAGATCTGAGTACGAGCAGTACTTC.

The chain joins TRBV6-6 to TRBJ1-4; tentative D call: TRBD1 (6 bases). Germline CDR1 and CDR2: MNHNY and SVGAGI (reference sequence). This CDR3 is built from 13 residues. Trimming shortened V by 7 bases and J by 10 bases, and 16 bases separated the two germline ends. The CDR3 DNA follows: TGTGCCAGCATCGGACAGTACCCAGGAAAACTGTTTTTT. Translating gives CASIGQYPGKLFF.

V gene TRBV15 combines with J gene TRBJ2-3; a weak D match, TRBD1 (5 bases). V gave up 3 bases and J gave up 1 base, with 14 bases separating them. CDR1 LNHNV and CDR2 YYDKDF come from the germline V gene (reference sequence). The CDR3 runs 16 residues. CDR3 residues: CATSRTSLGGTDTQYF. The DNA for the CDR3 is TGTGCCACCAGCAGGACGTCTCTAGGGGGCACAGATACGCAGTATTTT.

This chain connects TRBV19 to TRBJ1-1; tentative D call: TRBD1 (6 bases). The CDR3 runs 13 residues. Germline CDR1 is LNHDA and CDR2 is SQIVND (reference sequence). V was pared by 4 bases and J by 3 bases, with 9 bases between. The CDR3 region has the DNA TGTGCCAGTAGTACTCAGGGGTACACTGAAGCTTTCTTT. Its translation: CASSTQGYTEAFF.

This clone was recorded once. The rearrangement uses TRBV10-3 and TRBJ1-2; D uncertain. Per germline, CDR1 ENHRY and CDR2 SYGVKD. The CDR3 runs 14 residues. Trimming pared 7 bases from V and 8 bases from J, leaving 20 bases between. CDR3 sequence (DNA): TGTGCCATCACGGCCGGGTGGGGAGAGGTCGGCTACACCTTC. This encodes CAITAGWGEVGYTF.

As DNA, the CDR3 is TGTGCCAGCAGCCGGACAGGACGGGGCACTGAAGCTTTCTTT. This translates into CASSRTGRGTEAFF. The V gene is TRBV7-9, the J gene TRBJ1-1; 7 nucleotides line up with TRBD1. The trim removed 5 bases at V and 4 bases at J, leaving 7 bases unmatched. Germline CDR1 is SEHNR and CDR2 is FQNEAQ (reference sequence). The CDR3 extends over 14 amino acids.

This rearrangement joins TRBV11-2 to TRBJ2-3; TRBD2 aligns across 14 bases. The CDR3 contains 15 residues. Germline CDR1 reads SGHAT; CDR2 reads FQNNGV. V gave up 6 bases and J gave up 2 bases; unmatched junction bases: 1. CDR3 loop: CASRTSGRDTDTQYF. DNA for the CDR3: TGTGCCAGCAGGACTAGCGGGAGGGACACAGATACGCAGTATTTT.

The rearrangement uses TRBV28 and TRBJ2-7, with 8 bases lining up with TRBD1. The germline CDR1 and CDR2 sequences are MDHEN and SYDVKM. CDR3 size: 14 residues. The V segment lost 7 bases and the J segment 2 bases; nucleotides outside the gene matches: 7. The CDR3 protein is CASIPDRGPYEQYF. CDR3 DNA sequence: TGTGCCAGCATTCCCGACAGGGGCCCCTACGAGCAGTACTTC.

The chain is built from TRBV6-5 and TRBJ1-2; D not resolved. Germline assignment: CDR1 MNHEY and CDR2 SVGAGI. Trimming took 6 bases from V and 6 from J, leaving 20 bases between them. The CDR3 covers 15 residues. CDR3 nucleotides: TGTGCCAGCAGAATGGCCAGCCCCGGGAAGGATGGCTACACCTTC. The encoded protein is CASRMASPGKDGYTF.

V and J are TRBV4-2 and TRBJ2-7, with D uncertain. Trimming took off 0 bases at V and 4 bases at J, with 10 bases between the two ends. Germline assignment: CDR1 LGHNA and CDR2 YNFKEQ. This CDR3 is built from 14 residues. In DNA form, the CDR3 reads TGTGCCAGCAGCCAAGATACAAACCCTTACGAGCAGTACTTC. Its translation is CASSQDTNPYEQYF.

This clone came up a few times. The rearrangement joins TRBV6-5 to TRBJ1-4; 9 bases are shared with TRBD1. In germline, CDR1 is MNHEY, CDR2 SVGAGI. With 7 bases clipped from V and 8 bases from J, the junction kept 8 bases outside the gene matches. This CDR3 region has 14 residues. The CDR3 is CASTQDRGGEKLFF. The DNA of the CDR3 is TGTGCCAGCACCCAGGACAGGGGAGGGGAAAAACTGTTTTTT.

V and J are TRBV6-5 and TRBJ2-7; 7 positions agree with TRBD2. Germline CDR1 reads MNHEY; CDR2 reads SVGAGI. CDR3 size: 14 residues. The trim removed 2 bases at V and 5 bases at J, leaving 6 bases unmatched. The CDR3 loop reads CASSYLAGADEQYF. CDR3 nucleotide sequence: TGTGCCAGCAGTTACCTGGCGGGAGCCGACGAGCAGTACTTC.

This clone turned up a few times. The chain links TRBV25-1 to TRBJ1-5; D gene unclear. Germline V gives CDR1 MGHDK, CDR2 SYGVNS. The CDR3 consists of 13 residues. With 10 bases removed from V and 2 bases from J, the gap between germline ends came to 12 bases. The CDR3 DNA reads as TGTGCCACCCAACCGGAGGGCAATCAGCCCCAGCATTTT. Encoded protein: CATQPEGNQPQHF.

The sample holds one count of this clone. The chain employs TRBV19 and TRBJ1-5, with 9 nucleotides matching TRBD1. Germline V gives CDR1 LNHDA, CDR2 SQIVND (reference sequence). The CDR3 has 16 amino acids. Unmatched junction bases numbered 15, after V lost 8 bases and J lost 7 bases. The CDR3 spells CASRGVGQGTHQPQHF. DNA of the CDR3: TGTGCCAGTCGTGGCGTGGGACAGGGAACCCACCAGCCCCAGCATTTT.

In its sample, this clone was seen once. This chain connects TRBV9 to TRBJ1-2, with 7 bases aligning to TRBD1. In germline, CDR1 is SGDLS, CDR2 YYNGEE. V was clipped by 4 bases and J by 8 bases; unmatched bases: 5. The CDR3 is 12 amino acids. This CDR3 reads CASSFRDSGYTF. The DNA for the CDR3 is TGTGCCAGCAGCTTTCGGGACAGCGGCTACACCTTC. Full variable domain (remainder filled in from reference TRBV9 and TRBJ1-2): DSGVTQTPKHLITATGQRVTLRCSPRSGDLSVYWYQQSLDQGLQFLIQYYNGEERAKGNILERFSAQQFPDLHSELNLSSLELGDSALYFCASSFRDSGYTFGSGTRLTVV.

V gene TRBV27 combines with J gene TRBJ2-1, with D uncertain. This CDR3 is 16 amino acids long. Germline V gene sequence: CDR1 MNHEY, CDR2 SMNVEV (reference sequence). Trimming removed 6 bases from V and 0 bases from J, with 15 bases in between. In DNA, the CDR3 is TGTGCCAGCAGCCGAGGCACAACGAGCTCCTACAATGAGCAGTTCTTC. This encodes CASSRGTTSSYNEQFF.

The chain has TRBV4-2 and TRBJ2-5, with D maybe TRBD1 (6 bases). Germline V CDR1 and CDR2: LGHNA, YNFKEQ. The CDR3 runs 18 residues. V was pared by 2 bases and J by 4 bases, with 23 bases between. The chain's CDR3 is CASSQSPTSGQQGETQYF. CDR3 nucleotides: TGTGCCAGCAGCCAATCCCCTACGTCGGGACAACAAGGAGAGACCCAGTACTTC.

The rearrangement uses TRBV7-9 and TRBJ1-2, with D hard to call. Trimming stripped 1 base from V and 8 bases from J, with 23 bases between. This CDR3 region has 17 residues. Per the germline V gene, CDR1 is SEHNR and CDR2 is FQNEAQ (reference sequence). This chain's CDR3 is CASSLGNFREEADGYTF. CDR3 nucleotide sequence: TGTGCCAGCAGCTTAGGGAACTTTAGGGAGGAGGCTGACGGCTACACCTTC.